Listed below are T cell receptor beta chains from one sample, sequenced in a study of blood T cell repertoires in COVID-19. Measured with immunoSEQ multiplex PCR; TCRdb has only the in-frame clones, and not every one. This table holds approximately 360,000 clones, 87% found once. Specimen: PBMCs or T cells enriched from blood (not recorded which). The receptors here all came from a man in his forties in a cohort exposed to, infected with or recovered from COVID-19 (not recorded which). Each CDR3 is given with its conserved first and last residue. The D gene is left open where the match is weak. Expanded clones get a size class; other rows say once, few or many, or leave the size out.

j_gene: TRBJ1-5; d_gene: .; v_gene: TRBV28; len: 14; abundance: .; CDR3aa: CASDDTGNNQPQHF; CDR3nt: TGTGCCAGTGATGATACAGGGAACAATCAACCCCAGCATTTT
j_gene: TRBJ1-1; d_gene: .; v_gene: TRBV3-1/TRBV3-2; len: 14; abundance: .; CDR3aa: CASSNRGLNTEAFF; CDR3nt: TGTGCCAGCAGCAACCGGGGTTTGAACACTGAAGCTTTCTTT
j_gene: TRBJ1-5; d_gene: .; v_gene: TRBV5-4; len: 12; abundance: .; CDR3aa: CASNLFGQPQHF; CDR3nt: TGTGCCAGCAACTTGTTCGGTCAGCCCCAGCATTTT
j_gene: TRBJ2-1; d_gene: .; v_gene: TRBV3-1/TRBV3-2; len: 12; abundance: .; CDR3aa: CASSTVTGEQFF; CDR3nt: TGTGCCAGCAGCACCGTCACCGGGGAGCAGTTCTTC
j_gene: TRBJ2-7; d_gene: .; v_gene: TRBV28; len: 13; abundance: .; CDR3aa: CASERTVTYEQYF; CDR3nt: TGTGCCAGCGAAAGGACAGTGACCTACGAGCAGTACTTC
j_gene: TRBJ2-2; d_gene: .; v_gene: TRBV5-1; len: 15; abundance: few; CDR3aa: CASSPEMGGTGELFF; CDR3nt: TGCGCCAGCAGCCCGGAAATGGGGGGCACCGGGGAGCTGTTTTTT
j_gene: TRBJ2-7; d_gene: TRBD1; v_gene: TRBV18; len: 14; abundance: .; CDR3aa: CASTAGQVFYEQYF; CDR3nt: TGTGCCAGCACCGCGGGACAGGTCTTCTACGAGCAGTACTTC
j_gene: TRBJ2-7; d_gene: TRBD1; v_gene: TRBV5-1; len: 15; abundance: .; CDR3aa: CASRHSQGGPYEQYF; CDR3nt: TGCGCCAGCAGACATTCACAGGGGGGACCCTACGAGCAGTACTTC
j_gene: TRBJ2-1; d_gene: TRBD2; v_gene: TRBV14; len: 16; abundance: .; CDR3aa: CASSQSGTSGINEQFF; CDR3nt: TGTGCCAGCAGCCAATCCGGGACTAGCGGGATCAATGAGCAGTTCTTC
j_gene: TRBJ1-5; d_gene: .; v_gene: TRBV20-1; len: 12; abundance: .; CDR3aa: CSASSSGQPQHF; CDR3nt: TGCAGTGCTAGTTCCTCGGGGCAGCCCCAGCATTTT
j_gene: TRBJ2-6; d_gene: TRBD1; v_gene: TRBV5-1; len: 18; abundance: .; CDR3aa: CASSLDGTGGSGANVLTF; CDR3nt: TGCGCCAGCAGCTTGGATGGGACAGGGGGCTCTGGGGCCAACGTCCTGACTTTC
j_gene: TRBJ1-2; d_gene: TRBD1; v_gene: TRBV6-6; len: 13; abundance: .; CDR3aa: CASSRQGAGGYTF; CDR3nt: TGTGCCAGCAGTAGACAGGGGGCGGGTGGCTACACCTTC
j_gene: TRBJ1-6; d_gene: .; v_gene: TRBV28; len: 13; abundance: .; CDR3aa: CASTSTGNSPLHF; CDR3nt: TGTGCCAGCACCTCAACAGGGAATTCACCCCTCCACTTT
j_gene: TRBJ2-7; d_gene: TRBD2; v_gene: TRBV7-2; len: 14; abundance: .; CDR3aa: CASSRAGGPYEQYF; CDR3nt: TGTGCCAGCAGTAGAGCGGGAGGGCCCTACGAGCAGTACTTC
j_gene: TRBJ1-6; d_gene: TRBD1; v_gene: TRBV6-5; len: 15; abundance: few; CDR3aa: CASSPTGVGNSPLHF; CDR3nt: TGTGCCAGCAGTCCGACAGGGGTAGGAAATTCACCCCTCCACTTT
j_gene: TRBJ2-7; d_gene: TRBD1; v_gene: TRBV5-1; len: 13; abundance: once; CDR3aa: CASSWTGAYEQYF; CDR3nt: TGCGCCAGCAGCTGGACAGGGGCCTACGAGCAGTACTTC
j_gene: TRBJ1-5; d_gene: TRBD1; v_gene: TRBV6-1; len: 14; abundance: .; CDR3aa: CASSEGQPNQPQHF; CDR3nt: TGTGCCAGCAGTGAGGGACAGCCAAATCAGCCCCAGCATTTT
j_gene: TRBJ2-5; d_gene: TRBD2; v_gene: TRBV3-1/TRBV3-2; len: 15; abundance: .; CDR3aa: CASSQASGRLETQYF; CDR3nt: TGTGCCAGCAGCCAAGCGAGCGGGAGGTTAGAGACCCAGTACTTC
j_gene: TRBJ2-1; d_gene: TRBD2; v_gene: TRBV7-3; len: 15; abundance: .; CDR3aa: CASSLRGGSDNEQFF; CDR3nt: TGTGCCAGCAGCTTAAGGGGGGGATCGGACAATGAGCAGTTCTTC
j_gene: TRBJ1-1; d_gene: .; v_gene: TRBV4-1; len: 15; abundance: .; CDR3aa: CASSLAGRGSTEAFF; CDR3nt: TGCGCCAGCAGCCTAGCGGGGAGAGGGAGCACTGAAGCTTTCTTT
j_gene: TRBJ2-3; d_gene: TRBD2; v_gene: TRBV7-2; len: 16; abundance: .; CDR3aa: CASNRRGGTSTDTQYF; CDR3nt: TGTGCCAGCAACCGCCGCGGGGGGACTAGCACAGATACGCAGTATTTT
j_gene: TRBJ2-1; d_gene: TRBD2; v_gene: TRBV4-1; len: 20; abundance: once; CDR3aa: CASSPDGLAGSFSSYNEQFF; CDR3nt: TGCGCCAGCAGCCCAGACGGACTAGCGGGCTCTTTTAGCTCCTACAATGAGCAGTTCTTC
j_gene: TRBJ2-7; d_gene: .; v_gene: TRBV9; len: 14; abundance: .; CDR3aa: CASSPETEPYEQYF; CDR3nt: TGTGCCAGCAGCCCCGAGACAGAGCCCTACGAGCAGTACTTC
j_gene: TRBJ2-1; d_gene: TRBD2; v_gene: TRBV14; len: 13; abundance: .; CDR3aa: CASSQRLAGQQFF; CDR3nt: TGTGCCAGCAGCCAGAGACTAGCGGGGCAGCAGTTCTTC
j_gene: TRBJ1-2; d_gene: TRBD1; v_gene: TRBV30; len: 13; abundance: .; CDR3aa: CAWSRDRPYGYTF; CDR3nt: TGTGCCTGGAGTCGGGACAGACCCTATGGCTACACCTTC
j_gene: TRBJ2-1; d_gene: .; v_gene: TRBV28; len: 15; abundance: .; CDR3aa: CASRGAGKFSNEQFF; CDR3nt: TGTGCCAGCCGGGGGGCGGGAAAGTTTAGCAATGAGCAGTTCTTC
j_gene: TRBJ2-5; d_gene: .; v_gene: TRBV5-1; len: 17; abundance: .; CDR3aa: CASSPPGRANPQETQYF; CDR3nt: TGCGCCAGCAGCCCCCCGGGAAGGGCGAACCCTCAAGAGACCCAGTACTTC
j_gene: TRBJ2-5; d_gene: TRBD2; v_gene: TRBV19; len: 15; abundance: .; CDR3aa: CASSMASGSQETQYF; CDR3nt: TGTGCCAGTAGTATGGCTAGCGGGAGCCAAGAGACCCAGTACTTC
j_gene: TRBJ1-2; d_gene: TRBD1; v_gene: TRBV6-4; len: 14; abundance: once; CDR3aa: CASRGQTGDYGYTF; CDR3nt: TGTGCCAGCAGGGGACAGACCGGAGACTATGGCTACACCTTC
j_gene: TRBJ2-5; d_gene: TRBD1; v_gene: TRBV11-1; len: 14; abundance: .; CDR3aa: CASSTTGIDETQYF; CDR3nt: TGTGCCAGCAGCACGACAGGGATAGATGAGACCCAGTACTTC
j_gene: TRBJ1-5; d_gene: .; v_gene: TRBV19; len: 13; abundance: .; CDR3aa: CASNDRERLPQHF; CDR3nt: TGTGCCAGTAACGACCGGGAAAGGCTGCCCCAGCATTTT
j_gene: TRBJ1-2; d_gene: .; v_gene: TRBV5-1; len: 14; abundance: .; CDR3aa: CASAPSTGPYGYTF; CDR3nt: TGCGCCAGCGCACCATCGACAGGACCCTATGGCTACACCTTC
j_gene: TRBJ1-2; d_gene: .; v_gene: TRBV15; len: 17; abundance: .; CDR3aa: CATSRDVSGGSNYGYTF; CDR3nt: TGTGCCACCAGCAGAGATGTCTCAGGAGGCTCGAACTATGGCTACACCTTC
j_gene: TRBJ2-2; d_gene: TRBD1; v_gene: TRBV24-1; len: 15; abundance: .; CDR3aa: CATSEGTGGTGELFF; CDR3nt: TGTGCCACCAGTGAGGGGACAGGGGGCACCGGGGAGCTGTTTTTT
j_gene: TRBJ2-7; d_gene: .; v_gene: TRBV21-1; len: 17; abundance: .; CDR3aa: CAKTGTGPPSSMREQYF; CDR3nt: TGTGCCAAGACCGGGACAGGGCCCCCCAGTAGTATGAGGGAGCAGTACTTC